These 25 T cell receptor beta chains share one sample of origin, sequenced in a study of neurological immune-mediated disorders. TCRdb re-derived calls from the 5' RACE reads in MiXCR, one entry per CDR3 protein. The sample consists of about 55,000 distinct CDR3 sequences, under 30% of them appearing once. Specified time point: technical triplicate 2. Sequenced material: PBMCs. The receptor set was obtained from a man in his sixties with HTLV-1-associated myelopathy (HAM/TSP).

In its sample, this clonotype was seen many times. The genes are TRBV10-3 and TRBJ1-6; D is ambiguous. Germline V gives CDR1 ENHRY, CDR2 SYGVKD. This CDR3 region has 13 residues. Between the trimmed V and J ends, which lost 7 bases and 9 bases, there was a span of 13 bases. Here the CDR3 reads CAITQYDGSPLHF. In DNA form, the CDR3 reads TGTGCCATCACCCAGTACGATGGTTCACCCCTCCACTTT.

This chain uses TRBV9 with TRBJ2-3, with D perhaps TRBD2 (5 bases). This CDR3 contains 14 residues. Germline values: CDR1 SGDLS, CDR2 YYNGEE. The V end was cut by 0 bases, the J end by 6 bases, with 11 bases between. The CDR3 spells CASSVERSRDTQYF. The CDR3 DNA reads as TGTGCCAGCAGCGTAGAGCGGAGCAGGGATACGCAGTATTTT.

This clonotype has only one observation. The V gene is TRBV3-1, the J gene TRBJ2-4; D uncertain. The germline V gene encodes CDR1 LGHDT and CDR2 YNNKEL (reference sequence). This CDR3 region has 12 residues. As DNA, the CDR3 is TGTTGCAGCAGCCAAAGTCAAAACATTCAGTACTTC. Its protein product is CCSSQSQNIQYF. Supplemented by reference TRBV3-1 and TRBJ2-4, the full variable domain reads DTAVSQTPKYLVTQMGNDKSIKCEQNLGHDTMYWYKQDSKKFLKIMFSYNNKELIINETVPNRFSPKSPDKAHLNLHINSLELGDSAVYFCCSSQSQNIQYFGAGTRLSVL.

This clonotype was counted ten times or more. The genes are TRBV5-6 and TRBJ2-1, with D possibly TRBD1 on 6 matching bases. The CDR3 covers 14 residues. Germline V gene sequence: CDR1 SGHDT, CDR2 YYEEEE. Trimming cost V 2 bases and J 9 bases, with 15 bases left between them. The CDR3 is CASSFGILGAEQFF. The CDR3 nucleotides are TGTGCCAGCAGCTTCGGCATCCTGGGGGCTGAGCAGTTCTTC.

This clonotype is classed as medium-sized. The V and J genes are TRBV5-1 and TRBJ2-1, with D perhaps being TRBD1 or TRBD2 (5 bases each). CDR1 SGHRS and CDR2 YFSETQ come from the germline V gene. The CDR3 totals 13 residues. V dropped 1 base and J dropped 9 bases, with 11 bases sitting between them. The CDR3 spells CASSLRGAGEQFF. The CDR3 DNA follows: TGCGCCAGCAGCTTGCGAGGGGCCGGTGAGCAGTTCTTC.

This clonotype appeared many times. The chain employs TRBV5-1 and TRBJ2-7, with TRBD1 matching over 12 bases. The germline V gene encodes CDR1 SGHRS and CDR2 YFSETQ. The length of the CDR3 is 15 residues. J gave up 5 bases and V 0 bases, and 3 bases lay outside the gene matches. The CDR3 DNA reads TGCGCCAGCAGCTTGGTTGGGACAGGGGGCGACGAGCAGTACTTC. It encodes CASSLVGTGGDEQYF.

A word on this clonotype: Since a much larger clone is just one base distant, this may be a read error. The chain combines TRBV6-1 with TRBJ2-6; a possible D gene is TRBD1 (6 bases). The V gene's germline CDR1 is MNHNS and CDR2 SASEGT. The CDR3 totals 15 residues. The CDR3 reads CASSAQGGGAKVLTF. CDR3 sequence (DNA): TGTGCCAGCAGCGCTCAAGGGGGTGGGGCCAAAGTCCTGACTTTC.

The genes are TRBV6-6 and TRBJ1-5; D is perhaps TRBD1 (6 bases). V was pared by 6 bases and J by 2 bases, with 8 bases between. The CDR3 is 13 amino acids. Per germline, CDR1 MNHNY and CDR2 SVGAGI (reference sequence). The CDR3 protein is CASRGGCNQPQHF. CDR3 in DNA: TGTGCCAGCAGAGGGGGGTGCAATCAGCCCCAGCATTTT.

This clonotype was observed at least ten times. V usage is TRBV29-1 and J usage is TRBJ1-3, with D possibly being TRBD1 (6 bases). Germline V gene data show CDR1 as SQVTM and CDR2 as ANQGSEA. Between the trimmed V and J ends, which lost 3 bases and 3 bases, there was a span of 12 bases. This CDR3 spans 14 amino acids. The CDR3 DNA reads as TGCAGCGTTGACGACGGGACACTTGGAAACACCATATATTTT. Translating gives CSVDDGTLGNTIYF.

In the case of this clonotype: Its ends do not fully match the called genes, so a read error is possible. The J gene is TRBJ1-1, the V gene TRBV5-6; 7 bases are a match to TRBD1. Germline V lookup: CDR1 SGHDT, CDR2 YYEEEE. The CDR3 runs to 15 residues. The CDR3 reads CASRLAGTVNTEDFF. CDR3 sequence (DNA): TGTGCCAGCAGATTGGCCGGGACAGTGAACACTGAAGATTTCTTT.

This clonotype was seen many times. This chain links TRBV4-1 with TRBJ2-7; D is unresolved. The CDR3 runs 15 residues. Germline CDR1 reads MGHRA; CDR2 reads YSYEKL. V lost 0 bases, J lost 4 bases, and 13 bases lay in between. This chain's CDR3 is CASSQDRGRHYEQYF. The CDR3 DNA follows: TGCGCCAGCAGCCAAGATCGCGGCCGGCATTACGAGCAGTACTTC.

The chain is built from TRBV28 and TRBJ1-1; the match to TRBD1 covers 7 bases. The CDR3 spans 14 residues. In germline, CDR1 is MDHEN, CDR2 SYDVKM. Trimming cost V 6 bases and J 1 base; bases outside gene matches: 5. Here the CDR3 reads CASSLPGGNTEAFF. The DNA for the CDR3 is TGTGCCAGCAGCCTACCAGGGGGGAACACTGAAGCTTTCTTT.

The rearrangement joins TRBV5-1 to TRBJ1-4, with 11 bases identical to TRBD1. The CDR3 sequence is 15 residues long. V lost 3 bases and J lost 8; bases outside the gene matches: 6. Germline V lookup: CDR1 SGHRS, CDR2 YFSETQ. The CDR3 reads CASSSTGTGGEKLFF. In DNA form, the CDR3 reads TGCGCCAGCAGCTCGACCGGGACAGGGGGAGAAAAACTGTTTTTT.

In its sample, this clonotype was seen many times. The V call is TRBV5-1, the J call TRBJ2-6; 12 bases align to TRBD1. Trimming at V came to 5 bases and at J to 0 bases, leaving 3 bases not matched to a gene. This CDR3 has 17 amino acids. Germline lookup yields CDR1 SGHRS and CDR2 YFSETQ. CDR3 DNA: TGCGCCAGCAGGGGACAGGGGGCCTTCTCTGGGGCCAACGTCCTGACTTTC. Translated: CASRGQGAFSGANVLTF.

This clonotype was found many times. The rearrangement links TRBV5-1 to TRBJ2-1; the D gene is possibly TRBD1 (6 bases). Germline CDR1 and CDR2: SGHRS and YFSETQ. The CDR3 runs to 15 residues. The V end was cut by 9 bases, the J end by 8 bases, with 24 bases between. DNA of the CDR3: TGCGCCACCAAGCTGGGATCTTACAGGGTCGATGAGCAGTTCTTC. Its translation is CATKLGSYRVDEQFF.

This clonotype was seen a handful of times. The CDR3 protein is CASSQEDRGQDTQYF. The DNA of the CDR3 is TGCGCCAGCAGCCAAGAGGACAGGGGGCAAGATACGCAGTATTTT. The chain employs TRBV4-3 and TRBJ2-3; 11 nucleotides align to TRBD1. The CDR3 sequence is 15 residues long. The junction had 1 base not matched to a gene; V was cut back by 0 bases and J by 5 bases. Germline V gives CDR1 LGHNA, CDR2 YSLEER.

The sample holds many counts of this clonotype. This chain connects TRBV6-5 to TRBJ2-7; D ambiguous. The CDR3 length is 12 residues. CDR1 and CDR2 from the germline V gene are MNHEY and SVGAGI. The V gene lost 5 bases and the J gene lost 5 bases, with 10 bases spanning the gap. CDR3 sequence (DNA): TGTGCCAGCAGTACACTGAAGAACGAGCAGTACTTC. Residues: CASSTLKNEQYF.

This clonotype was seen at least ten times. The rearrangement links TRBV5-1 to TRBJ1-2; no firm D call. The germline gives CDR1 SGHRS, CDR2 YFSETQ. CDR3 size: 16 residues. The germline V and J ends were trimmed by 0 bases and 4 bases, with 16 bases remaining between them. The CDR3, as DNA: TGCGCCAGCAGCTTGGTGGACGGTACTTCAGCCTATGGCTACACCTTC. Its protein is CASSLVDGTSAYGYTF. The full variable domain, completed using reference TRBV5-1 and TRBJ1-2, is KAGVTQTPRYLIKTRGQQVTLSCSPISGHRSVSWYQQTPGQGLQFLFEYFSETQRNKGNFPGRFSGRQFSNSRSEMNVSTLELGDSALYLCASSLVDGTSAYGYTFGSGTRLTVV.

This clonotype came up many times. The chain employs TRBV5-1 and TRBJ1-1; a weak D match, TRBD1 (5 bases). The germline CDR1 and CDR2 sequences are SGHRS and YFSETQ. CDR3 length: 15 residues. Trimming pared 1 base from V and 4 bases from J, leaving 14 bases between. The DNA of the CDR3 is TGCGCCAGCAGCTTGCGGCAGGGAAGGGGCACTGAAGCTTTCTTT. Its protein is CASSLRQGRGTEAFF.

The V and J genes are TRBV7-8 and TRBJ2-3, with 10 bases matching TRBD2. In germline, CDR1 is SGHVS, CDR2 FQNEAQ. V lost 5 bases to trimming and J lost 1 base; unmatched junction nucleotides: 6. The CDR3 is 16 residues long. The CDR3 loop is CASSLSGTSGTDTQYF. CDR3 sequence (DNA): TGTGCCAGCAGCCTCTCCGGGACTAGCGGCACAGATACGCAGTATTTT.

V is TRBV5-1 and J is TRBJ2-3; unclear D gene. V lost 4 bases, J lost 5 bases, and 17 bases lay in between. This CDR3 region has 15 residues. Per germline, CDR1 SGHRS and CDR2 YFSETQ. The CDR3 nucleotides read TGCGCCAGCAGCCCCTACAATGGGGTTGTAGATACGCAGTATTTT. Protein sequence: CASSPYNGVVDTQYF.

The chain carries TRBV9 and TRBJ2-1; TRBD2 matches at 7 bases. Trimming took 2 bases from V and 8 from J; bases not matched to a gene: 10. The germline gives CDR1 SGDLS, CDR2 YYNGEE. The CDR3 sequence is 15 residues long. In DNA, the CDR3 is TGTGCCAGCAGCGTCAGGACTAGGGAGATCGATGAGCAGTTCTTC. It translates to CASSVRTREIDEQFF. The variable domain in full, with the rest retrieved from reference TRBV9 and TRBJ2-1, is DSGVTQTPKHLITATGQRVTLRCSPRSGDLSVYWYQQSLDQGLQFLIQYYNGEERAKGNILERFSAQQFPDLHSELNLSSLELGDSALYFCASSVRTREIDEQFFGPGTRLTVL.

This clonotype occurred many times. The chain uses TRBV29-1 and TRBJ1-1; 7 bases match TRBD1. Germline CDR1 and CDR2: SQVTM and ANQGSEA. V dropped 7 bases and J dropped 0; count of bases not matched to a gene: 8. The CDR3 is made up of 14 amino acids. In DNA, the CDR3 is TGCAGCGCCGACAGGGCGGGAATGAACACTGAAGCTTTCTTT. Protein product: CSADRAGMNTEAFF.

This clonotype was seen at least ten times. The genes are TRBV20-1 and TRBJ2-1, with unresolved D. CDR3 length: 12 residues. Trimming removed 3 bases at V and 7 bases at J, with 10 bases between. Germline values: CDR1 DFQATT, CDR2 SNEGSKA (reference sequence). CDR3: CSASIRGNEQFF. In DNA form, the CDR3 reads TGCAGTGCTAGTATAAGAGGAAATGAGCAGTTCTTC.

This clonotype was counted a single time. The chain recombines TRBV15 with TRBJ2-2; D gene ambiguous. From germline, CDR1 is LNHNV and CDR2 YYDKDF (reference sequence). The CDR3 spans 13 residues. Trimming took 0 bases from V and 5 from J, leaving 4 bases between them. CDR3 residues: CATSRERTGELFF. The CDR3 DNA reads TGTGCCACCAGCAGAGAAAGGACCGGGGAGCTGTTTTTT. Complete variable domain (other parts from reference TRBV15 and TRBJ2-2): DAMVIQNPRYQVTQFGKPVTLSCSQTLNHNVMYWYQQKSSQAPKLLFHYYDKDFNNEADTPDNFQSRRPNTSFCFLDIRSPGLGDTAMYLCATSRERTGELFFGEGSRLTVL.